In this sample, the clone carrying this T cell receptor beta chain turned up once. What it binds is unknown. The sample originates from a study of Tregs in tolerant kidney transplant recipients. Regarding the study as a whole: Few patients were studied, so findings need validation in larger groups. Antigen-driven expansion was suggested because donor-specific Tregs expanded more than all Tregs in tolerant patients. For some patients, primers changed over time, blocking nucleotide-level comparison.

This table comes from immunoSEQ multiplex PCR, and its TCRdb copy is limited to in-frame clones, with some not included. There are about 110,000 clones in the sample; 90% occur only once, and nearly 0.35% lies in the top ten. CD4+CD25+CD127- Tregs, CD4+CD25- non-Tregs, CD4 and CD8 cells were sorted. This material consisted of CD4+ T cells from blood, taken before the transplant. The sequence was collected from a human donor who received a combined kidney and bone marrow transplant.

CDR3 region: CASSRDSYEQYF. CDR3 in DNA: TGTGCCAGCAGTCGGGACTCCTACGAGCAGTACTTC. The genes are TRBV28 and TRBJ2-7; perhaps TRBD2 as D (5 bases). CDR1 is MDHEN, CDR2 SYDVKM, per germline. V was clipped by 5 bases and J by 0 bases, with 5 bases between them. This CDR3 has 12 residues. Supplemented by reference TRBV28 and TRBJ2-7, the full variable domain reads DVKVTQSSRYLVKRTGEKVFLECVQDMDHENMFWYRQDPGLGLRLIYFSYDVKMKEKGDIPEGYSVSREKKERFSLILESASTNQTSMYLCASSRDSYEQYFGPGTRLTVT.